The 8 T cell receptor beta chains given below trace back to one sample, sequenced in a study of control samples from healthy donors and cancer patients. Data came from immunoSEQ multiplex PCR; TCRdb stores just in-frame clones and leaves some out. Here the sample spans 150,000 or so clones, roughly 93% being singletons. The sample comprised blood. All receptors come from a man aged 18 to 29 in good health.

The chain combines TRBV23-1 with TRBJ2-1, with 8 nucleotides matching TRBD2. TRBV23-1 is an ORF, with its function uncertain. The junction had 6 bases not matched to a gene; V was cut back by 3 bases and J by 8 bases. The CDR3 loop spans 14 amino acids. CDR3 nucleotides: TGCGCCAGCAGTCAGCGGCGGGAGGCTGATGAGCAGTTCTTC. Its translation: CASSQRREADEQFF.

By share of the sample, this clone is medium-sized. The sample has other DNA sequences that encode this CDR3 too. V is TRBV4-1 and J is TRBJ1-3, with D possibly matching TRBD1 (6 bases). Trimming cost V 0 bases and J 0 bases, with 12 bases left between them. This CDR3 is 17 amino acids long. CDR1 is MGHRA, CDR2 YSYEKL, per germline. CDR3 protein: CASSQDGRGRSGNTIYF. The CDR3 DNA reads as TGCGCCAGCAGCCAAGACGGTCGGGGGCGCTCTGGAAACACCATATATTTT.

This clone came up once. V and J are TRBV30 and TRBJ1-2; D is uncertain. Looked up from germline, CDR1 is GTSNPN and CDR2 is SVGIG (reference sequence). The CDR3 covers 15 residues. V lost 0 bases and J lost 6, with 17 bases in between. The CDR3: CAWSVYGGRVDGYTF. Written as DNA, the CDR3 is TGTGCCTGGAGTGTATATGGCGGGAGAGTGGATGGCTACACCTTC.

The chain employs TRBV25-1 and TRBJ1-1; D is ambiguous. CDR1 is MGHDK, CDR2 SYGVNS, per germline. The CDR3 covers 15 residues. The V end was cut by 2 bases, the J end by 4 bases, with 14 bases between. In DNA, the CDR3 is TGTGCCAGCAGTGAACTCAGCTCGGAGGGCACTGAAGCTTTCTTT. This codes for CASSELSSEGTEAFF.

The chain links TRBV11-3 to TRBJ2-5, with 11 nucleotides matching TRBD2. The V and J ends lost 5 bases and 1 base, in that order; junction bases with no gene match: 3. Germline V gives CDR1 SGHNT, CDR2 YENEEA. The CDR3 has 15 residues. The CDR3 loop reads CASSPGTSGQETQYF. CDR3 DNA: TGTGCCAGCAGCCCCGGGACTAGCGGCCAAGAGACCCAGTACTTC. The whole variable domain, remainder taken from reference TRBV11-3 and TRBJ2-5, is EAGVVQSPRYKIIEKKQPVAFWCNPISGHNTLYWYLQNLGQGPELLIRYENEEAVDDSQLPKDRFSAERLKGVDSTLKIQPAELGDSAVYLCASSPGTSGQETQYFGPGTRLLVL.

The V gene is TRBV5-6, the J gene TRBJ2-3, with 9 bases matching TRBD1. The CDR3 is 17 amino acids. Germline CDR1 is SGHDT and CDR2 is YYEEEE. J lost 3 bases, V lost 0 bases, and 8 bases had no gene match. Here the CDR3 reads CASSLGSGTGRTDTQYF. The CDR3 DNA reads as TGTGCCAGCAGCTTGGGATCCGGGACAGGGAGAACAGATACGCAGTATTTT.

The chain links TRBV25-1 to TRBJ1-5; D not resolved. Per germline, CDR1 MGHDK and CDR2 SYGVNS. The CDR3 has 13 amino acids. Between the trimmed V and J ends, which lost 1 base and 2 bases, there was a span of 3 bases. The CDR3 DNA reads TGTGCCAGCAGTGAATCTGGCAATCAGCCCCAGCATTTT. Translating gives CASSESGNQPQHF. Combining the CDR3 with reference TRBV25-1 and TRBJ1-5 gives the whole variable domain EADIYQTPRYLVIGTGKKITLECSQTMGHDKMYWYQQDPGMELHLIHYSYGVNSTEKGDLSSESTVSRIRTEHFPLTLESARPSHTSQYLCASSESGNQPQHFGDGTRLSIL.

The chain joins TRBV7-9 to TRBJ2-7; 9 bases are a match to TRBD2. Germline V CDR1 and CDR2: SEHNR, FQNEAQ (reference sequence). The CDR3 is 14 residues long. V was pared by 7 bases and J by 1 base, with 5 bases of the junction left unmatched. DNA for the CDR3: TGTGCCAGCATACTGACTAGCGGATCCTACGAGCAGTACTTC. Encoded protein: CASILTSGSYEQYF.